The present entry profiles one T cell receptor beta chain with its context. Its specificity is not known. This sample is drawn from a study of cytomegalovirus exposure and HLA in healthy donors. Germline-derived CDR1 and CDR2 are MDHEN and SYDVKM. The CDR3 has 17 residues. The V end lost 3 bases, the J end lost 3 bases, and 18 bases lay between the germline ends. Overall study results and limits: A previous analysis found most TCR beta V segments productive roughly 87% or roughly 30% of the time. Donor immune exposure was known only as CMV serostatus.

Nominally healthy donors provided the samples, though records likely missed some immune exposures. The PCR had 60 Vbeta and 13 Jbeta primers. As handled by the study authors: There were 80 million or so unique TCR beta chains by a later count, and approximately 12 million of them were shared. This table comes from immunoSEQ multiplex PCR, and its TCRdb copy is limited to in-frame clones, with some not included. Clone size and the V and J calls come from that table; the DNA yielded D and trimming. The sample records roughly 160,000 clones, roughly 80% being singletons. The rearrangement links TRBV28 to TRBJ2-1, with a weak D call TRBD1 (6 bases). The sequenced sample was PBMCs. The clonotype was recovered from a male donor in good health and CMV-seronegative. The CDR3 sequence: CASSLGSQGSDYNEQFF. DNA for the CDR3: TGTGCCAGCAGTTTGGGCTCTCAGGGGAGCGACTACAATGAGCAGTTCTTC.